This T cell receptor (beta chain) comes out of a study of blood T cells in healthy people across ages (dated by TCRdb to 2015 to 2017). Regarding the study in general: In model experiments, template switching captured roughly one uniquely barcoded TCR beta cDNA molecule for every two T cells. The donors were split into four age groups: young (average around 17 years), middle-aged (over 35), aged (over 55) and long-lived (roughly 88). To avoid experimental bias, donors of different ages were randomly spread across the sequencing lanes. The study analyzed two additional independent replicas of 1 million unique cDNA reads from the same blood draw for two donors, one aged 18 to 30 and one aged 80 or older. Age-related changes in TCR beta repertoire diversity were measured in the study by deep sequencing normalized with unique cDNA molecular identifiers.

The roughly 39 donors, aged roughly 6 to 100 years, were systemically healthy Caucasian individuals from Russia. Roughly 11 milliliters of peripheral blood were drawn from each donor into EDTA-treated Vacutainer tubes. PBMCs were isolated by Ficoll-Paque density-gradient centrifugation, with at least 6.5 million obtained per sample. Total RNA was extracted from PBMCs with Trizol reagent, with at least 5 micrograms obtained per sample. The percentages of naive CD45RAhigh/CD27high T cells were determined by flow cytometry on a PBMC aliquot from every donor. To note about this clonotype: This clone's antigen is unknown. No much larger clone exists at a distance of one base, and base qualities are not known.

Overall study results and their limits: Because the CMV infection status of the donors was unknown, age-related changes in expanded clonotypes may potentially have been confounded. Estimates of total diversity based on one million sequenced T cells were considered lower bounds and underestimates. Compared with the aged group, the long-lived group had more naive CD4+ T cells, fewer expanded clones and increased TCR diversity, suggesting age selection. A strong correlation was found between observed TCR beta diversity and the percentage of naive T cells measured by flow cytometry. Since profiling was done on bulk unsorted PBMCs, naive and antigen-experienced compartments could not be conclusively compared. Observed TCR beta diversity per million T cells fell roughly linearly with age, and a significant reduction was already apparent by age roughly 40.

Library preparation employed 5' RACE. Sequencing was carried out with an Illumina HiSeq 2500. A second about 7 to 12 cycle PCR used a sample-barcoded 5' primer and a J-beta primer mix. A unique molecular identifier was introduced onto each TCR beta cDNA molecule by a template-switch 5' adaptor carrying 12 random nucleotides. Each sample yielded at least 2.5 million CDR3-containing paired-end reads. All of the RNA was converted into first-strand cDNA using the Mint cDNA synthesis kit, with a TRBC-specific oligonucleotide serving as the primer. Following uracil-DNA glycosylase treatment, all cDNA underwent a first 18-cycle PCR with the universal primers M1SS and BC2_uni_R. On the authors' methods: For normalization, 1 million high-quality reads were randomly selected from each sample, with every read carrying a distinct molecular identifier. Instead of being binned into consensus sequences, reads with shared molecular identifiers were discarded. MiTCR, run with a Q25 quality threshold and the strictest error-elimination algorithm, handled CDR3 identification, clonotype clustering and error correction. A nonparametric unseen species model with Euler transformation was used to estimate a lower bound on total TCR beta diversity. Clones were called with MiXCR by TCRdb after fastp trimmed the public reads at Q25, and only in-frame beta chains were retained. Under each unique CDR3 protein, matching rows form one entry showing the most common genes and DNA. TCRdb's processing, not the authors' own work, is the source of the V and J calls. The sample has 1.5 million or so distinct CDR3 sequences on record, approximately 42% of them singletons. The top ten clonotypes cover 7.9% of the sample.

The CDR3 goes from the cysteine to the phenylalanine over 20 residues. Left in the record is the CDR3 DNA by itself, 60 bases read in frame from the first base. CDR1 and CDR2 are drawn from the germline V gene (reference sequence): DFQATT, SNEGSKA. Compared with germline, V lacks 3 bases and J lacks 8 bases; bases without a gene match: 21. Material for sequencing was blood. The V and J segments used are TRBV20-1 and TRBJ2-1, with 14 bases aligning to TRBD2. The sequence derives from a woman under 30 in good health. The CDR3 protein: CSASPQVGTSGSLGGDEQFF. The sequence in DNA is TGCAGTGCTAGTCCCCAGGTAGGGACTAGCGGGAGTCTCGGGGGGGATGAGCAGTTCTTC.